Shown below are 7 T cell receptor beta chains from a single sample sequenced in a study of regulatory T cells in long-lasting Graves disease. For TCR beta, libraries came from iRepertoire HTBI primers and Arm-PCR of CDR3 regions. TCRdb re-called the multiplex PCR reads through MiXCR, storing one row per CDR3 protein. Here the sample spans fewer than 450,000 distinct CDR3 sequences, over 14% being singletons. Time point specified: newly diagnosed GD, antithyroid drugs for less than 3 months. Extracted PBMC RNA gave rise to the TCR library. This sample was also put to use in a study of T cells in Graves' hyperthyroidism and ophthalmopathy.

This specimen was peripheral blood mononuclear cells (PBMCs), taken at new diagnosis, from a patient treated with antithyroid drugs. Receptors were obtained from a woman in her 40s with Graves disease.

This clonotype came up a few times. The chain carries TRBV28 and TRBJ1-4; 7 bases line up with TRBD1. Trimming took 9 bases from V and 9 from J; bases not matched to a gene: 10. This CDR3 is built from 13 residues. CDR1 and CDR2 (germline): MDHEN, SYDVKM. The CDR3 DNA is TGTGCCAGTAACAGGGACAGCGCACAAAAACTGTTTTTT. Protein product: CASNRDSAQKLFF.

As for this clonotype: It may be a read error: a sequence one base away is much more abundant. No conserved phenylalanine or tryptophan ends this CDR3, so it is likely a read error. The chain has TRBV28 and TRBJ1-3; D gene unclear. Trimming removed 6 bases at V and 0 bases at J, with 6 bases between. CDR3 length: 13 amino acids. Germline V CDR1 and CDR2: MDHEN, SYDVKM. As DNA, the CDR3 is TGTGCCAGCAGGGACTTCTCTGGAAACACCATATATCTT. As protein: CASRDFSGNTIYL.

The chain couples TRBV5-1 to TRBJ2-2; 10 bases are shared with TRBD1. J gave up 6 bases and V 5 bases, and 7 bases lay outside the gene matches. The germline V gene has CDR1 SGHRS and CDR2 YFSETQ. The CDR3 is 15 amino acids. The CDR3 here is CASRPDRGIAGELFF. CDR3 bases: TGCGCCAGCAGACCGGACAGGGGGATCGCCGGGGAGCTGTTTTTT.

The rearrangement links TRBV24-1 to TRBJ2-1, with D unresolved. Germline assignment: CDR1 KGHDR and CDR2 SFDVKD. This CDR3 spans 13 amino acids. The ends were cut back, 5 bases at V and 7 bases at J, with 11 bases in the middle. Here the CDR3 reads CATSVEWRNEQFF. In nucleotides, the CDR3 is TGTGCCACCAGTGTTGAGTGGCGGAATGAGCAGTTCTTC.

Many counts were recorded for this clonotype. This chain uses TRBV29-1 with TRBJ2-7, with D possibly matching TRBD2 (5 bases). The CDR3 runs 14 residues. Germline assignment: CDR1 SQVTM and CDR2 ANQGSEA. With 7 bases removed from V and 0 bases from J, the gap between germline ends came to 16 bases. This chain's CDR3 is CSAGDRQDSYEQYF. In DNA, the CDR3 is TGCAGCGCCGGGGATCGTCAGGACTCCTACGAGCAGTACTTC.

This clonotype appeared a few times. This chain links TRBV10-3 with TRBJ2-2; weak D call: TRBD2 (5 bases). There are 12 residues in the CDR3. Germline V CDR1 and CDR2: ENHRY, SYGVKD. The V end lost 9 bases, the J end lost 4 bases, and 9 bases lay between the germline ends. The CDR3 loop reads CAMSSGTGELFF. The CDR3 DNA reads TGTGCCATGAGCAGCGGCACCGGGGAGCTGTTTTTT.

This clonotype occurred a few times. A read error may account for a junction end that differs from germline. The V and J genes are TRBV7-7 and TRBJ2-3; D call uncertain. Germline assignment: CDR1 SSHAT and CDR2 FNYEAQ (reference sequence). The CDR3 consists of 15 residues. This chain's CDR3 is CASSLNYGDTDTQYF. As DNA, the CDR3 is TGTGCTAGCAGCTTAAATTATGGGGACACAGATACGCAGTATTTT.